This TCR beta chain was retrieved from a study of OX40 agonist ivuxolimab in advanced cancers. Overall study: Subjects had a mean age of about 65 years, with a range of 23 to 79; around 80% were male.

Autoimmune disease history or systemic immunosuppression meant exclusion. J gave up 8 bases and V 4 bases, and 6 bases lay outside the gene matches. Looked up from germline, CDR1 is SGHRS and CDR2 is YFSETQ. This CDR3 spans 13 amino acids. Profiled with immunoSEQ multiplex PCR; TCRdb holds only in-frame clones, not every one. The sample records fewer than 70,000 clones, less than 90% being singletons. The chain links TRBV5-1 to TRBJ1-2, with 9 bases aligning to TRBD1. The receptor's source is an adult with an advanced solid tumor such as melanoma, head and neck, liver or kidney cancer. Material: CD4+ or CD8+ T cells sorted from blood, obtained in a trial of the OX40 agonist ivuxolimab. CDR3 region: CASSQATGGGYTF. CDR3 sequence (DNA): TGCGCCAGCAGCCAGGCGACAGGGGGAGGCTACACCTTC.